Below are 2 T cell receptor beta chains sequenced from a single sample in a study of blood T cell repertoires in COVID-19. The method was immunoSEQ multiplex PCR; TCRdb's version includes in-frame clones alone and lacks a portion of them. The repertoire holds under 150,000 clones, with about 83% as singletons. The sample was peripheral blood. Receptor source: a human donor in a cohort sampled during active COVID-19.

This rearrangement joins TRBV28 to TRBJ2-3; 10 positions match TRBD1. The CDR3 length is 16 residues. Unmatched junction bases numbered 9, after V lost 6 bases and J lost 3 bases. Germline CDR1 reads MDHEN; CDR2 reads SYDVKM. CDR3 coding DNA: TGTGCCAGCAGCCAAAGACAGGGGGCGGGAACAGATACGCAGTATTTT. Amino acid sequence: CASSQRQGAGTDTQYF.

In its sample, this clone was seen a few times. DNA for the CDR3: TGTGCCAGTAGCATGCGGGGGGTTAGCAATCAGCCCCAGCATTTT. Amino acid sequence: CASSMRGVSNQPQHF. The chain uses TRBV19 and TRBJ1-5, with D possibly being TRBD1 (5 bases). Germline-derived CDR1 and CDR2 are LNHDA and SQIVND (reference sequence). The ends were cut back, 6 bases at V and 0 bases at J, with 12 bases in the middle. This CDR3 comprises 15 residues.